This T cell receptor beta chain was sequenced in a study of OX40 agonist ivuxolimab in advanced cancers. Turning to the study itself: In this trial design, patients received ivuxolimab intravenously at 0.01 to 10 mg/kg every 2 weeks. The study enrolled dose-escalation patients with hepatocellular carcinoma, melanoma, renal cell or head and neck cancer.

Blood draws occurred at baseline, cycle 4 day 1, and cycle 7 day 1. The protocol was immunoSEQ multiplex PCR, while the TCRdb copy is restricted to in-frame clones and leaves out a portion. The sample has approximately 96,000 clones, 90% seen once; the top ten hold roughly 1.5%. Germline trimming cut 2 bases from V and 9 bases from J; bases unmatched to any gene: 8. The CDR3 totals 15 residues. Germline CDR1 MNHNS, CDR2 SASEGT. This sequence was found in an adult with an advanced solid tumor such as melanoma, head and neck, liver or kidney cancer. The sample consisted of CD4+ or CD8+ T cells sorted from blood, taken in a trial of the OX40 agonist ivuxolimab. This chain joins TRBV6-1 and TRBJ2-1, with 9 positions matching TRBD2. The CDR3 DNA reads as TGTGCCAGCAGTGAATTGTTTAGCGGGAGAACTGAGCAGTTCTTC. Encoded protein: CASSELFSGRTEQFF.